The 18 T cell receptor beta chains below all came from one sample that was sequenced in a study of siplizumab effects on memory and regulatory T cells. The assay was immunoSEQ multiplex PCR, and TCRdb's table has in-frame clones only and misses some. Of about 120,000 clones listed, roughly 94% are singletons. The specimen sequenced was non-Treg CD4+ T cells sorted from blood. The receptors here all came from a human donor in good health.

The genes are TRBV4-1 and TRBJ1-5; D is perhaps TRBD1 (5 bases). Trimming took 1 base from V and 1 from J, leaving 11 bases between them. Per germline, CDR1 MGHRA and CDR2 YSYEKL. The CDR3 consists of 16 residues. DNA of the CDR3: TGCGCCAGCAGCCAAGTAATAGGGGTAAGCAATCAGCCCCAGCATTTT. The encoded protein is CASSQVIGVSNQPQHF.

This sequence joins TRBV6-5 and TRBJ2-7, with D perhaps TRBD1 or TRBD2 (5 bases each). With 11 bases removed from V and 7 bases from J, the gap between germline ends came to 21 bases. The CDR3 is 13 residues long. Germline CDR1 MNHEY, CDR2 SVGAGI. The CDR3 bases are TGTGCCGGGCGTAGGGACGGGGAGAGGGAGCAGTACTTC. This encodes CAGRRDGEREQYF.

The chain couples TRBV7-2 to TRBJ1-5, with 7 bases lining up with TRBD1. This CDR3 spans 13 amino acids. The J segment lost 5 bases and the V segment lost 5 bases, leaving 3 bases of the junction unmatched. The germline gives CDR1 SGHTA, CDR2 FQGNSA. As DNA, the CDR3 is TGTGCCAGCAGCCTGGGACAGTATCAGCCCCAGCATTTT. This translates into CASSLGQYQPQHF.

This chain links TRBV29-1 with TRBJ2-5; no clear D gene. Germline lookup yields CDR1 SQVTM and CDR2 ANQGSEA. The CDR3 loop spans 13 amino acids. Between the trimmed V and J ends, which lost 5 bases and 1 base, there was a span of 11 bases. Here the CDR3 reads CSVKRLLQETQYF. The CDR3 nucleotides read TGCAGCGTTAAAAGGCTCCTCCAAGAGACCCAGTACTTC.

The V gene is TRBV7-2, the J gene TRBJ1-2; D not resolved. Trimming took off 1 base at V and 2 bases at J, with 5 bases between the two ends. CDR3 length equals 13 residues. In germline, CDR1 is SGHTA, CDR2 FQGNSA. CDR3 residues: CASSLELNYGYTF. CDR3 sequence (DNA): TGTGCCAGCAGCTTAGAGCTGAACTATGGCTACACCTTC.

The V gene is TRBV27, the J gene TRBJ1-2; D perhaps matches TRBD1 (6 bases). The germline V and J ends were trimmed by 1 base and 5 bases, with 23 bases remaining between them. Germline loops: CDR1 MNHEY, CDR2 SMNVEV (reference sequence). There are 18 residues in the CDR3. The DNA of the CDR3 is TGTGCCAGCAGTTTATACTCACAGGGAAATACCGCTCCGTATGGCTACACCTTC. The encoded protein is CASSLYSQGNTAPYGYTF.

The chain employs TRBV4-1 and TRBJ2-1, with D perhaps assigned TRBD1 or TRBD2 (7 bases each). Per the germline V gene, CDR1 is MGHRA and CDR2 is YSYEKL. V shed 5 bases and J shed 9 bases, with 23 bases lying between them. The length of the CDR3 is 16 residues. The CDR3 DNA is TGCGCCAGCAGCTTCCGCCTCAGGGGGGGCTCGGGTGAGCAGTTCTTC. Translating gives CASSFRLRGGSGEQFF.

This chain uses TRBV7-9 with TRBJ1-4; D call uncertain. Trimming cost V 5 bases and J 12 bases, with 10 bases left between them. The CDR3 contains 11 residues. In germline, CDR1 is SEHNR, CDR2 FQNEAQ (reference sequence). The CDR3 bases are TGTGCCAGCAGCCTGCGAGCCGAACTGTTTTTT. Protein sequence: CASSLRAELFF.

The genes are TRBV29-1 and TRBJ1-1; D unclear. The CDR3 is 12 amino acids. Germline CDR1 is SQVTM and CDR2 is ANQGSEA. The V end lost 4 bases, the J end lost 4 bases, and 10 bases lay between the germline ends. The CDR3 DNA sequence: TGCAGCGTTGTCCCGGCGGTCACTGAAGCTTTCTTT. It yields the protein CSVVPAVTEAFF.

V usage is TRBV27 and J usage is TRBJ2-1, with TRBD2 matching 15 bases. V lost 5 bases and J lost 0; bases outside the gene matches: 11. The CDR3 loop spans 20 amino acids. CDR1 and CDR2 (germline): MNHEY, SMNVEV (reference sequence). CDR3: CASSTRTGTSGGSSYNEQFF. CDR3 DNA sequence: TGTGCCAGCAGTACAAGGACCGGGACTAGCGGGGGGAGCTCCTACAATGAGCAGTTCTTC.

This clone was detected only once. This chain links TRBV18 with TRBJ2-1, with 8 nucleotides matching TRBD2. The germline V gene encodes CDR1 KGHSH and CDR2 LQKENI. Trimming cost V 3 bases and J 7 bases; bases outside gene matches: 5. The CDR3 loop spans 14 amino acids. The CDR3 DNA follows: TGTGCCAGCTCACCGACTAGCGAGGCAAATGAGCAGTTCTTC. Amino acid sequence: CASSPTSEANEQFF.

The chain employs TRBV9 and TRBJ2-3, with D possibly called TRBD1 or TRBD2 (5 bases each). Germline V gives CDR1 SGDLS, CDR2 YYNGEE. The CDR3 spans 20 residues. V gave up 0 bases and J gave up 0 bases, with 23 bases separating them. The CDR3 sequence is CASSVAYSESGRESTDTQYF. In DNA, the CDR3 is TGTGCCAGCAGCGTAGCTTATTCGGAATCGGGCAGGGAGAGCACAGATACGCAGTATTTT.

The V call is TRBV25-1, the J call TRBJ2-1, with D maybe TRBD1 (6 bases). The V end lost 5 bases, the J end lost 0 bases, and 14 bases lay between the germline ends. CDR1 and CDR2 (germline): MGHDK, SYGVNS. CDR3 length: 16 amino acids. The CDR3 coding sequence is TGTGCCAGCAGTAACCCACAGGGAACCTCCTACAATGAGCAGTTCTTC. It codes for CASSNPQGTSYNEQFF.

The chain joins TRBV6-6 to TRBJ1-2, with TRBD1 identical over 9 bases. The V gene's germline CDR1 is MNHNY and CDR2 SVGAGI (reference sequence). V shed 5 bases, J shed 2 bases, and the junction held 3 bases outside the gene matches. This CDR3 spans 14 amino acids. CDR3 sequence reads: CASSTTGGNYGYTF. The CDR3 nucleotides are TGTGCCAGCAGTACCACAGGGGGCAACTATGGCTACACCTTC.

The rearrangement uses TRBV6-1 and TRBJ1-2, with D possibly being TRBD1 (5 bases). The germline V gene has CDR1 MNHNS and CDR2 SASEGT. The CDR3 spans 14 residues. V shed 1 base and J shed 3 bases, with 9 bases lying between them. The DNA of the CDR3 is TGTGCCAGCAGTGAAGACCAGGGTTACTATGGCTACACCTTC. Amino acids: CASSEDQGYYGYTF.

This rearrangement joins TRBV7-9 to TRBJ2-3; D tentatively fits TRBD1 or TRBD2 (6 bases each). The CDR3 covers 13 residues. Germline assignment: CDR1 SEHNR and CDR2 FQNEAQ (reference sequence). V lost 7 bases to trimming and J lost 2 bases, with 10 bases between them. This CDR3 reads CASIGGNTDTQYF. In DNA form, the CDR3 reads TGTGCCAGCATAGGGGGGAACACAGATACGCAGTATTTT.

The rearrangement uses TRBV6-5 and TRBJ1-1; D possibly corresponds to TRBD1 (6 bases). Germline CDR1 and CDR2: MNHEY and SVGAGI. This CDR3 contains 16 residues. Trimming removed 4 bases from V and 0 bases from J, with 15 bases in between. This chain's CDR3 is CASSLGGWRVNTEAFF. The CDR3 DNA reads TGTGCCAGCAGTTTGGGGGGCTGGCGGGTGAACACTGAAGCTTTCTTT.

About this clone itself: The sample has other DNA sequences that encode this CDR3 too. This chain connects TRBV18 to TRBJ2-3; no reliable D call. Germline CDR1 reads KGHSH; CDR2 reads LQKENI. V was cut by 3 bases and J by 0 bases, with 4 bases left in between. The CDR3 is 13 amino acids. The CDR3: CASSPSSTDTQYF. The CDR3 DNA follows: TGTGCCAGCTCACCTTCAAGCACAGATACGCAGTATTTT.